This TCR beta chain was profiled in a study of cytomegalovirus exposure and HLA in healthy donors. Study-level background: Counted in an early data release were approximately 80 million unique TCRs from HLA-typed donors.

Each donor's status was that of a healthy bone marrow donor. A remark on this clone: Its matching antigen is unknown.

Primers for the PCR totalled 60 Vbeta and 13 Jbeta. Only in-frame clones appear in the TCRdb table, and some are missing; sequencing was by immunoSEQ multiplex PCR. The sample lists 150,000 or so clones; about 74% were seen once. Whole-study findings and limits: In vitro, three CMV-associated chains proved specific for CMV antigens.

The sequence came from a man aged 35 to 55 in good health and CMV-seropositive. Sequencing was performed on PBMCs.

The DNA of the CDR3 is TGTGCCAGCAGTGGCCCGGACAGGGCTGGAAACACCATATATTTT. Translating it yields CASSGPDRAGNTIYF. V usage is TRBV2 and J usage is TRBJ1-3, with TRBD1 matching over 8 bases. CDR3 length equals 15 residues. V lost 4 bases to trimming and J lost 2 bases; unmatched junction nucleotides: 4. Germline lookup yields CDR1 SNHLY and CDR2 FYNNEI.